This TCR beta chain was captured in a study of cytomegalovirus exposure and HLA in healthy donors. Study background: Earlier results showed 120 million or so unique TCR beta sequences derived from roughly 180 million T cells.

Both 60 Vbeta primers and 13 Jbeta primers went into the PCR. Produced via immunoSEQ multiplex PCR; TCRdb's table is partial and in-frame only. The table shows around 190,000 clones, with about 80% occurring only once. Healthy bone marrow donors formed the donor group. For this clone: Its antigen is unidentified.

Germline values: CDR1 SGHRS, CDR2 YFSETQ. This CDR3 has 15 residues. V shed 4 bases and J shed 0 bases, with 14 bases lying between them. Study conclusions and caveats: A later analysis showed HLA-associated TCR beta chains outstripping equally common others in clonal expansion.

The TCR sequence derives from a woman aged 30 to 39 in good health and CMV-seronegative. The genes are TRBV5-1 and TRBJ2-7; tentatively, D is TRBD2 (5 bases). Material for sequencing was PBMCs. CDR3 nucleotide sequence: TGCGCCAGCAGCGCAGGACTTTCCATCTCCTACGAGCAGTACTTC. The encoded protein is CASSAGLSISYEQYF.